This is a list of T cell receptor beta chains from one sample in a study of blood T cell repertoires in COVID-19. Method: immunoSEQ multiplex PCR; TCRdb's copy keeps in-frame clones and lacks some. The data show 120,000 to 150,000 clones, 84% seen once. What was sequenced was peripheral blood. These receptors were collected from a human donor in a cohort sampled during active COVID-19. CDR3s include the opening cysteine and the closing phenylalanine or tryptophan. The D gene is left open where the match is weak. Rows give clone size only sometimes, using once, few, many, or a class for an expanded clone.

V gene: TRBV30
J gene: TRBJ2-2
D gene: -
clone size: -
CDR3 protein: CAWIGGGLMNTGELFF
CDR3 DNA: TGTGCCTGGATAGGCGGGGGCCTCATGAACACCGGGGAGCTGTTTTTT

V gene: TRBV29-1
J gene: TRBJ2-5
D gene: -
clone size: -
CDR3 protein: CSVELDTRLETQYF
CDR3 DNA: TGCAGCGTTGAATTGGACACACGCTTGGAGACCCAGTACTTC

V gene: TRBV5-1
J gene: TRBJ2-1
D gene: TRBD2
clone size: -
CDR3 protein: CASSLAGGLGEQFF
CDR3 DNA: TGCGCCAGCAGCTTGGCGGGGGGGCTAGGGGAGCAGTTCTTC

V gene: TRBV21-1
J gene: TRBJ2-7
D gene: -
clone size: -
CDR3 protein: CASSKLLAGGSYEQYF
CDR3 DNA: TGTGCCAGCAGCAAGCTACTAGCGGGGGGTTCCTACGAGCAGTACTTC

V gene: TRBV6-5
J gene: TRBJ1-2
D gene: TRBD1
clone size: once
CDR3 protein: CASSSDRAYGYTF
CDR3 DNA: TGTGCCAGCAGTTCCGACAGGGCCTATGGCTACACCTTC

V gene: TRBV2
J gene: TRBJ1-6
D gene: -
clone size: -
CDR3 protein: CASSVGEGLGSPLHF
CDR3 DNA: TGTGCCAGCAGTGTCGGGGAGGGTTTAGGTTCACCCCTCCACTTT

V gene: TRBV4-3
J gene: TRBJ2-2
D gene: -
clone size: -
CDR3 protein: CASSQDPLGGGSTGELFF
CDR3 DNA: TGCGCCAGCAGCCAAGATCCCCTGGGAGGGGGGAGCACCGGGGAGCTGTTTTTT

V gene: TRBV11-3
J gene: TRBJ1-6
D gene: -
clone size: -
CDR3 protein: CASSSARSSYNSPLHF
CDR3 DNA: TGTGCCAGCAGCTCCGCAAGGAGCTCCTATAATTCACCCCTCCACTTT

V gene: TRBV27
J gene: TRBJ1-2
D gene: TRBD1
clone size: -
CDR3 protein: CASSLSLRTGGYGYTF
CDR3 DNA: TGTGCCAGCAGTTTATCCCTCCGGACAGGGGGATATGGCTACACCTTC

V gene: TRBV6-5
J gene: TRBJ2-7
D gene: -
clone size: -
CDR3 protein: CASSSRRGNSYEQYF
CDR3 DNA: TGTGCCAGCAGTTCCCGGAGAGGAAACTCCTACGAGCAGTACTTC

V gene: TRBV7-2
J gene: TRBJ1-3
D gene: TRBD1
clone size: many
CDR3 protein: CASRPGQDAGNTIYF
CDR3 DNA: TGTGCCAGCAGGCCGGGACAGGACGCTGGAAACACCATATATTTT

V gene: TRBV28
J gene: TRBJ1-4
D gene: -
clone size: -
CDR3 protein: CATTGSTNEKLFF
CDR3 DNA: TGTGCCACCACAGGGTCGACTAATGAAAAACTGTTTTTT

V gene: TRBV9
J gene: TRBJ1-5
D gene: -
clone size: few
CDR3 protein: CASSVDGAGQPQHF
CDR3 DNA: TGTGCCAGCAGCGTAGATGGGGCTGGGCAGCCCCAGCATTTT

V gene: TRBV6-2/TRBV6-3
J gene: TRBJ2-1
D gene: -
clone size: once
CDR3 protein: CASSSPGAGSYNEQFF
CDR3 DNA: TGTGCCAGCAGTTCCCCCGGTGCGGGGAGCTACAATGAGCAGTTCTTC

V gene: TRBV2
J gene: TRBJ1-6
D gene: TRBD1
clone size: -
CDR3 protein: CAIMGPGQLNSPLHF
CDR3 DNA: TGTGCCATCATGGGACCGGGACAGCTTAATTCACCCCTCCACTTT

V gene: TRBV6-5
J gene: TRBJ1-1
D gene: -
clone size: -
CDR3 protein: CASNLDRNTEAFF
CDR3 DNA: TGTGCCAGCAATCTCGACAGGAACACTGAAGCTTTCTTT

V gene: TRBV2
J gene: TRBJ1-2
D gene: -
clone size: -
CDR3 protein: CASSEGPQRGYGYTF
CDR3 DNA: TGTGCCAGCAGTGAAGGGCCCCAAAGAGGCTATGGCTACACCTTC

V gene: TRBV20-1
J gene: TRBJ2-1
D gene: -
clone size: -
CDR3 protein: CSAKLAHEQFF
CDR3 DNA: TGCAGTGCAAAACTAGCCCATGAGCAGTTCTTC

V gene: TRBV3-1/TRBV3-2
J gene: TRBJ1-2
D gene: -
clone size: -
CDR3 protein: CASSQGAGTSYTF
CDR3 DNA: TGTGCCAGCAGCCAAGGGGCGGGGACGAGCTACACCTTC

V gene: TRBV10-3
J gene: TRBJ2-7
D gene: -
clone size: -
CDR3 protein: CAISERGNEQYF
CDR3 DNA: TGTGCCATCAGTGAAAGGGGTAACGAGCAGTACTTC

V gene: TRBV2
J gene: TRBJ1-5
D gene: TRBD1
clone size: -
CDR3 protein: CASRDPTGVQPQHF
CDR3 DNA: TGTGCCAGCAGAGACCCCACAGGGGTACAGCCCCAGCATTTT

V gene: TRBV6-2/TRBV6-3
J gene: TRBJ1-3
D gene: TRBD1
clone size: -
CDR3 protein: CASSPRTGVRVSGNTIYF
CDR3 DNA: TGTGCCAGCAGCCCCCGGACAGGGGTAAGGGTGTCTGGAAACACCATATATTTT

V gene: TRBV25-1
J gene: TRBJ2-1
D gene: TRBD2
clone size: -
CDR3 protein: CASSEGSGVGNEQFF
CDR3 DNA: TGTGCCAGCAGTGAGGGAAGCGGGGTTGGCAATGAGCAGTTCTTC

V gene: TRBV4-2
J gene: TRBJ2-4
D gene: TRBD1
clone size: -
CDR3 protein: CASSQVDRDENIQYF
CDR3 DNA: TGTGCCAGCAGCCAAGTAGACAGGGATGAAAACATTCAGTACTTC

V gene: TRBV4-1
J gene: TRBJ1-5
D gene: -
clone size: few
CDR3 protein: CASSRDGRGDQPQHF
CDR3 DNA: TGCGCCAGCAGCCGGGACGGGCGGGGGGATCAGCCCCAGCATTTT

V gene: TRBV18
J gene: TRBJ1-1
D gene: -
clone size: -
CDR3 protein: CASSPGGADTEAFF
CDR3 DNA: TGTGCCAGCTCACCCGGAGGGGCTGACACTGAAGCTTTCTTT

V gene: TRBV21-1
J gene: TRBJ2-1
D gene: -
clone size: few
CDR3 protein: CASSKQSQRGAHNEQFF
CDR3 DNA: TGTGCCAGCAGCAAACAGTCCCAGCGGGGGGCCCACAATGAGCAGTTCTTC

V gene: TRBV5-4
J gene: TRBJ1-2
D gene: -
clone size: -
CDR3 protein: CASSQPANYGYTF
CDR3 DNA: TGTGCCAGCAGCCAGCCAGCGAACTATGGCTACACCTTC

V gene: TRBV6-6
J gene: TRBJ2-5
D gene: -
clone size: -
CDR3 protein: CASIRPGQQETQYF
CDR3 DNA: TGTGCCAGCATTAGACCGGGACAACAAGAGACCCAGTACTTC

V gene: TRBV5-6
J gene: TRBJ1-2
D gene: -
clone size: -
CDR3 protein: CASSLESRTEYGYTF
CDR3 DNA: TGTGCCAGCAGCTTGGAATCCCGGACTGAATATGGCTACACCTTC

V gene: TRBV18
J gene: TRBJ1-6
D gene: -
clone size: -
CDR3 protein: CASSPSRGDSPLHF
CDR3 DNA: TGTGCCAGCTCACCATCGCGCGGGGATTCACCCCTCCACTTT

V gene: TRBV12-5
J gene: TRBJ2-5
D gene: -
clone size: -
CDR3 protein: CASARETQYF
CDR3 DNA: TGTGCTAGTGCCCGGGAGACCCAGTACTTC

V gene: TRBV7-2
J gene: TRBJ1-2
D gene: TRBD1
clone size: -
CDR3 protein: CASSLGGQGGYGYTF
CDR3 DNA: TGTGCCAGCAGCTTAGGAGGACAGGGAGGCTATGGCTACACCTTC

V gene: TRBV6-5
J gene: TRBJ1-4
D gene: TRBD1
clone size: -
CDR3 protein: CASSRRTGTNEKLFF
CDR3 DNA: TGTGCCAGCAGTAGGAGGACAGGGACTAATGAAAAACTGTTTTTT

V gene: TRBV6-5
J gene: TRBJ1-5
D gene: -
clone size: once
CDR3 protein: CASRDIQPQHF
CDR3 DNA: TGTGCCTCCAGGGACATTCAGCCCCAGCATTTT

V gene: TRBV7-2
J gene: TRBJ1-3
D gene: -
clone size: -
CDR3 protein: CASSLTGDSGNTIYF
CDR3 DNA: TGTGCCAGCAGCTTAACAGGAGACTCTGGAAACACCATATATTTT

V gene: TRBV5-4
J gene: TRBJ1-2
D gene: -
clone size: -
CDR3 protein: CASSLFQMNGGYTF
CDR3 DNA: TGTGCCAGCAGCTTGTTTCAGATGAATGGTGGCTACACCTTC

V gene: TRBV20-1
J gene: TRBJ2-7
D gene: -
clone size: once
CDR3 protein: CSASRQDLSYEQYF
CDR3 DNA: TGCAGTGCTAGTAGACAGGACCTCTCCTACGAGCAGTACTTC

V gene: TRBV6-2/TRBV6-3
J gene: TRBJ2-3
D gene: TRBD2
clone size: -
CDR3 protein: CASSYSTSSDTQYF
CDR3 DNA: TGTGCCAGCAGTTACTCGACTAGCTCAGATACGCAGTATTTT

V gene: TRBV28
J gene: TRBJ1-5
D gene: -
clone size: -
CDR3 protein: CASWQATYNQPQHF
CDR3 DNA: TGTGCCAGCTGGCAGGCTACCTACAATCAGCCCCAGCATTTT

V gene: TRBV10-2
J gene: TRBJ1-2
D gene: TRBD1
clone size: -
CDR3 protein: CASSEPGQGEGYTF
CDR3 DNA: TGCGCCAGCAGTGAGCCGGGACAGGGTGAGGGCTACACCTTC

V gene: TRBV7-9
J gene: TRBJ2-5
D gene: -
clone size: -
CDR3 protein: CASSPGETQYF
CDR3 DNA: TGTGCCAGCAGCCCCGGAGAGACCCAGTACTTC

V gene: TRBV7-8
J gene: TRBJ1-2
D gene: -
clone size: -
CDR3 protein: CASSLTGTAYYGYTF
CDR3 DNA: TGTGCCAGCAGCCTCACCGGGACTGCTTATTATGGCTACACCTTC

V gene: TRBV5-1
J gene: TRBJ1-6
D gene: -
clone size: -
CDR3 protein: CASSLAGSQVHSPLHF
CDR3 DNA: TGCGCCAGCAGCTTGGCCGGGAGCCAGGTCCACTCACCCCTCCACTTT

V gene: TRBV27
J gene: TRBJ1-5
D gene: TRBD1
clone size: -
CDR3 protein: CASSPDRGPNQPQHF
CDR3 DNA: TGTGCCAGCAGTCCCGACAGGGGGCCCAATCAGCCCCAGCATTTT

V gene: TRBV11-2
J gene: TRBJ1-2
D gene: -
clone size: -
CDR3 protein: CASSFHGYGYTF
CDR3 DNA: TGTGCCAGCAGCTTCCACGGCTATGGCTACACCTTC

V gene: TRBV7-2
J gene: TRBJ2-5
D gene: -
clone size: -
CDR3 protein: CASSLIGRETQYF
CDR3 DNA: TGTGCCAGCAGCTTAATAGGGAGGGAGACCCAGTACTTC

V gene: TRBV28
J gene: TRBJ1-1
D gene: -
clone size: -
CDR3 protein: CASSETATEAFF
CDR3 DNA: TGTGCCAGCAGTGAAACAGCAACTGAAGCTTTCTTT

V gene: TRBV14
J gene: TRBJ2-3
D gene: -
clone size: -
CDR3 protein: CASSQDSADTQYF
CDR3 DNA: TGTGCCAGCAGCCAAGATAGCGCAGATACGCAGTATTTT

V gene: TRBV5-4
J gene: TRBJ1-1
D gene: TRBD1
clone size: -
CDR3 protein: CASSPGGGGNTEAFF
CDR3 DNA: TGTGCCAGCAGTCCAGGGGGCGGGGGAAACACTGAAGCTTTCTTT

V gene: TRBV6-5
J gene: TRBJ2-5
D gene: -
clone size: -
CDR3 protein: CASEGSHLQETQYF
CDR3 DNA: TGTGCATCAGAGGGCAGCCACCTCCAAGAGACCCAGTACTTC

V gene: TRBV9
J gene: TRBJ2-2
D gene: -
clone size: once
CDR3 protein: CASRERGGDATGELFF
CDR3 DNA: TGTGCCAGCAGGGAAAGGGGGGGCGACGCCACCGGGGAGCTGTTTTTT

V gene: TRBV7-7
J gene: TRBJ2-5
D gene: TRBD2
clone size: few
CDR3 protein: CASSGRLAGEGETQYF
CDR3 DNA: TGTGCTAGCAGCGGGCGACTAGCGGGGGAGGGGGAGACCCAGTACTTC